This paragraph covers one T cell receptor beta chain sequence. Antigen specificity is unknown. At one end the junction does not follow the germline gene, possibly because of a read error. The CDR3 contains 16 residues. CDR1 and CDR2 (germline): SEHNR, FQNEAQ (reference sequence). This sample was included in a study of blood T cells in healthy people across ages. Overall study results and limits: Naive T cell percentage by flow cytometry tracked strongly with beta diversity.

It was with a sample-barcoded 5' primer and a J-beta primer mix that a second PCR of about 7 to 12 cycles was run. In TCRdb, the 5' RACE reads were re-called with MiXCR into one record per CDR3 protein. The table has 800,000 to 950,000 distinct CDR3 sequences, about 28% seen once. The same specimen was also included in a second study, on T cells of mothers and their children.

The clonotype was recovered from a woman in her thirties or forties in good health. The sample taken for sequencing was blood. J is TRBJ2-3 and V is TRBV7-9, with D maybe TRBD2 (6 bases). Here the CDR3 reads CAGSSPGAGHTDTQYF. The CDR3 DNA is TGTGCCGGCAGCTCCCCTGGGGCGGGGCACACAGATACGCAGTATTTT.